This T cell receptor (beta chain) comes out of a study of shared clonotypes between healthy human individuals. This CDR3 is 13 amino acids long. The V end was cut by 6 bases, the J end by 7 bases, with 13 bases between. Germline loops: CDR1 MNHNY, CDR2 SVGAGI (reference sequence). The assay ran at deep level. With ten immunoSEQ deep assay plates, unsorted PBMC DNA underwent sequencing. Profiling relied on immunoSEQ multiplex PCR, and the TCRdb table lists in-frame clones only, not all of them. The top ten clones hold 10% to 15% of a sample with about 490,000 clones, over 60% of them seen once. The clonotype was recovered from a woman aged 40 to 50 in good health. Some clones in this sample may be carry-over from other donors' samples. Material: PBMCs. The rearrangement links TRBV6-6 to TRBJ1-5, with D uncertain. This CDR3 is CASSPSLGQPQHF. The CDR3 bases are TGTGCCAGCAGCCCCTCGCTCGGACAGCCCCAGCATTTT.